These T cell receptor beta chains were read from a single sample in a study of shared clonotypes between healthy human individuals. The assay was immunoSEQ multiplex PCR, and TCRdb's table has in-frame clones only and misses some. Found here are over 400,000 clones, around 85% of them singletons; the top ten hold approximately 12%. The source material was PBMCs. The receptors originated from a woman aged 40-49 years in good health. Some clones in this sample may be carry-over from other donors' samples. Each CDR3 is given with its conserved first and last residue. Fields, in order: J gene, CDR3 length, clone size, D gene, V gene, CDR3 DNA, CDR3 protein. The D gene is left open where the match is weak. Clone size is shown for a subset of rows, as once, few, many or a class of expanded clone.

J gene: TRBJ2-3
CDR3 length: 15
clone size: .
D gene: .
V gene: TRBV2
CDR3 DNA: TGTGCCAGCAGTGAACGGGCAGGAACCACAGATACGCAGTATTTT
CDR3 protein: CASSERAGTTDTQYF

J gene: TRBJ2-5
CDR3 length: 13
clone size: .
D gene: .
V gene: TRBV30
CDR3 DNA: TGTGCCTGGAGTGTTGCTGGGGGAGAGACCCAGTACTTC
CDR3 protein: CAWSVAGGETQYF

J gene: TRBJ2-1
CDR3 length: 15
clone size: once
D gene: TRBD2
V gene: TRBV19
CDR3 DNA: TGTGCCAGTACTTCGACTAGCTTCACCTACAATGAGCAGTTCTTC
CDR3 protein: CASTSTSFTYNEQFF

J gene: TRBJ1-5
CDR3 length: 13
clone size: .
D gene: .
V gene: TRBV19
CDR3 DNA: TGTGCCAGTAGTATGGCCCTTAATCAGCCCCAGCATTTT
CDR3 protein: CASSMALNQPQHF

J gene: TRBJ2-7
CDR3 length: 13
clone size: .
D gene: .
V gene: TRBV10-3
CDR3 DNA: TGTGCCATCAGTGAGGTTTTGGGGTACGAGCAGTACTTC
CDR3 protein: CAISEVLGYEQYF

J gene: TRBJ2-1
CDR3 length: 15
clone size: .
D gene: .
V gene: TRBV7-6
CDR3 DNA: TGTGCCAGCAGCTTAAGGGGAAACTCCTACAATGAGCAGTTCTTC
CDR3 protein: CASSLRGNSYNEQFF

J gene: TRBJ2-3
CDR3 length: 15
clone size: .
D gene: .
V gene: TRBV11-2
CDR3 DNA: TGTGCCAGCAGCTTCGGGGGTCCCAACACAGATACGCAGTATTTT
CDR3 protein: CASSFGGPNTDTQYF

J gene: TRBJ1-2
CDR3 length: 17
clone size: .
D gene: .
V gene: TRBV5-8
CDR3 DNA: TGTGCCAGCAGCTTGGGCCACAGGCGACGGCCGACCTATGGCTACACCTTC
CDR3 protein: CASSLGHRRRPTYGYTF

J gene: TRBJ1-5
CDR3 length: 15
clone size: .
D gene: TRBD1
V gene: TRBV2
CDR3 DNA: TGTGCCAGCAGTGATCTGGGACAGGGGGTTCAGCCCCAGCATTTT
CDR3 protein: CASSDLGQGVQPQHF

J gene: TRBJ2-5
CDR3 length: 16
clone size: .
D gene: TRBD2
V gene: TRBV7-6
CDR3 DNA: TGTGCCAGCAGCCCCCAGGGTAGCGGGATTCGGGAGACCCAGTACTTC
CDR3 protein: CASSPQGSGIRETQYF

J gene: TRBJ2-3
CDR3 length: 16
clone size: .
D gene: TRBD1
V gene: TRBV7-3
CDR3 DNA: TGTGCCAGCAGCTTATCCCGACAGGGTGGCACAGATACGCAGTATTTT
CDR3 protein: CASSLSRQGGTDTQYF

J gene: TRBJ2-1
CDR3 length: 14
clone size: many
D gene: .
V gene: TRBV15
CDR3 DNA: TGTGCCACCAGCACCGGACTACCCAGCAATGAGCAGTTCTTC
CDR3 protein: CATSTGLPSNEQFF

J gene: TRBJ2-7
CDR3 length: 15
clone size: .
D gene: .
V gene: TRBV4-1
CDR3 DNA: TGCGCCAGCAGCCAAGACATATCCGGAGCCTACGAGCAGTACTTC
CDR3 protein: CASSQDISGAYEQYF

J gene: TRBJ2-2
CDR3 length: 16
clone size: .
D gene: TRBD2
V gene: TRBV18
CDR3 DNA: TGTGCCAGCTCACCCCCTAGCGGGAGAACAACCGGGGAGCTGTTTTTT
CDR3 protein: CASSPPSGRTTGELFF

J gene: TRBJ1-1
CDR3 length: 17
clone size: .
D gene: TRBD1
V gene: TRBV18
CDR3 DNA: TGTGCCAGCTCACCGCTGTTAGGGACAGGGGATTACACTGAAGCTTTCTTT
CDR3 protein: CASSPLLGTGDYTEAFF

J gene: TRBJ2-7
CDR3 length: 15
clone size: few
D gene: TRBD2
V gene: TRBV6-5
CDR3 DNA: TGTGCCAGCAGCTCCCGGGAGGGTCGGAGATACGAGCAGTACTTC
CDR3 protein: CASSSREGRRYEQYF

J gene: TRBJ1-5
CDR3 length: 14
clone size: .
D gene: .
V gene: TRBV27
CDR3 DNA: TGTGCCAGCAGTTCAGGACCGAGCAATCAGCCCCAGCATTTT
CDR3 protein: CASSSGPSNQPQHF

J gene: TRBJ1-4
CDR3 length: 15
clone size: .
D gene: TRBD1
V gene: TRBV28
CDR3 DNA: TGTGCCAGCAGTAAATCAAGGGGGCCTAATGAAAAACTGTTTTTT
CDR3 protein: CASSKSRGPNEKLFF

J gene: TRBJ1-5
CDR3 length: 15
clone size: .
D gene: .
V gene: TRBV28
CDR3 DNA: TGTGCCCATCGGAGTGCGGGTAGGGGCAATCAGCCCCAGCATTTT
CDR3 protein: CAHRSAGRGNQPQHF

J gene: TRBJ2-2
CDR3 length: 15
clone size: .
D gene: .
V gene: TRBV5-1
CDR3 DNA: TGCGCCAGCAGCTCCCTGGGGTCCCACACCGGGGAGCTGTTTTTT
CDR3 protein: CASSSLGSHTGELFF

J gene: TRBJ1-5
CDR3 length: 15
clone size: .
D gene: .
V gene: TRBV30
CDR3 DNA: TGTGCCTGGAGTGTACGGGCAGGGGGCAATCAGCCCCAGCATTTT
CDR3 protein: CAWSVRAGGNQPQHF

J gene: TRBJ1-5
CDR3 length: 13
clone size: few
D gene: .
V gene: TRBV7-2
CDR3 DNA: TGTGCCAGCAGCTTTGGGCCCAATCAGCCCCAGCATTTT
CDR3 protein: CASSFGPNQPQHF

J gene: TRBJ2-7
CDR3 length: 16
clone size: .
D gene: TRBD1
V gene: TRBV28
CDR3 DNA: TGTGCCAGCAGTCAACCGACAGGGGTTAACGTCCACGAGCAGTACTTC
CDR3 protein: CASSQPTGVNVHEQYF

J gene: TRBJ1-5
CDR3 length: 15
clone size: once
D gene: TRBD1
V gene: TRBV15
CDR3 DNA: TGTGCCACCAGCAGCCACAGGGGACCCCAGGGGCCCCAGCATTTT
CDR3 protein: CATSSHRGPQGPQHF

J gene: TRBJ1-4
CDR3 length: 16
clone size: .
D gene: TRBD1
V gene: TRBV6-4
CDR3 DNA: TGTGCCAGCAGTGACCCGACAGGGAGATTTGATGAAAAACTGTTTTTT
CDR3 protein: CASSDPTGRFDEKLFF

J gene: TRBJ2-2
CDR3 length: 15
clone size: .
D gene: TRBD1
V gene: TRBV28
CDR3 DNA: TGTGCCAGCAGTCGCGGGACAGGGGGTGCCGGGGAGCTGTTTTTT
CDR3 protein: CASSRGTGGAGELFF

J gene: TRBJ2-3
CDR3 length: 16
clone size: .
D gene: .
V gene: TRBV2
CDR3 DNA: TGTGCCAGCAGAGGTTTCGACAGGTATGCCACAGATACGCAGTATTTT
CDR3 protein: CASRGFDRYATDTQYF

J gene: TRBJ1-1
CDR3 length: 11
clone size: .
D gene: .
V gene: TRBV10-3
CDR3 DNA: TGTGCCATCAGTGAGCAGGCTGAAGCTTTCTTT
CDR3 protein: CAISEQAEAFF

J gene: TRBJ1-1
CDR3 length: 12
clone size: .
D gene: .
V gene: TRBV19
CDR3 DNA: TGTGCCAGTAGTTACTCCTCAGGTGTTGCTTTCTTT
CDR3 protein: CASSYSSGVAFF

J gene: TRBJ2-5
CDR3 length: 16
clone size: .
D gene: .
V gene: TRBV21-1
CDR3 DNA: TGTGCCAGCAGCAAAGTGCCAGCGGGAGATCAAGAGACCCAGTACTTC
CDR3 protein: CASSKVPAGDQETQYF

J gene: TRBJ1-1
CDR3 length: 15
clone size: many
D gene: .
V gene: TRBV28
CDR3 DNA: TGTGCCAGCAAACCCGGCGCGGCAGGGAACACTGAAGCTTTCTTT
CDR3 protein: CASKPGAAGNTEAFF

J gene: TRBJ1-2
CDR3 length: 15
clone size: .
D gene: .
V gene: TRBV18
CDR3 DNA: TGTGCCAGCTCCCTTAGACAGCTTGCGAACTATGGCTACACCTTC
CDR3 protein: CASSLRQLANYGYTF

J gene: TRBJ2-7
CDR3 length: 14
clone size: .
D gene: TRBD1
V gene: TRBV19
CDR3 DNA: TGTGCCAGTAGTATAGGACAGGGTTCCTACGAGCAGTACTTC
CDR3 protein: CASSIGQGSYEQYF

J gene: TRBJ1-2
CDR3 length: 12
clone size: .
D gene: .
V gene: TRBV19
CDR3 DNA: TGTGCCAGTAGCCCGACAGACCTCCCCTACACCTTC
CDR3 protein: CASSPTDLPYTF

J gene: TRBJ2-7
CDR3 length: 13
clone size: .
D gene: .
V gene: TRBV9
CDR3 DNA: TGTGCCAGCAGCGAGAGGGACCGGACAGCCCAGTACTTC
CDR3 protein: CASSERDRTAQYF

J gene: TRBJ2-3
CDR3 length: 16
clone size: .
D gene: TRBD1
V gene: TRBV5-1
CDR3 DNA: TGCGCCAGCAGCTTGCCGGACAGGGGGTGGACAGATACGCAGTATTTT
CDR3 protein: CASSLPDRGWTDTQYF

J gene: TRBJ2-3
CDR3 length: 11
clone size: .
D gene: .
V gene: TRBV10-3
CDR3 DNA: TGTGCCATCAGTGATGAGGACACGCAGTATTTT
CDR3 protein: CAISDEDTQYF

J gene: TRBJ2-3
CDR3 length: 15
clone size: .
D gene: .
V gene: TRBV15
CDR3 DNA: TGTGCCACCAGCAGAGCGGGAGTCGGCACAGATACGCAGTATTTT
CDR3 protein: CATSRAGVGTDTQYF